This T cell receptor (beta chain) comes out of a study of blood T cell repertoires in COVID-19. On the study more broadly: Italy, Spain and the United States were the sources of the convalescent and acute COVID-19 samples.

This clone was seen only once. The CDR3 is 15 amino acids. V lost 2 bases, J lost 4 bases, and 14 bases lay in between. Germline V CDR1 and CDR2: MNHEY, SVGEGT. The protocol was immunoSEQ multiplex PCR, while the TCRdb copy is restricted to in-frame clones and leaves out a portion. The table has roughly 300,000 clones, 80% to 90% seen once. Sequencing was done on a sample of PBMCs or T cells enriched from blood (not recorded which). The V call is TRBV6-2 or TRBV6-3, the J call TRBJ2-5; D possibly corresponds to TRBD1 (5 bases). This TCR derives from a woman aged 40 to 50 with acute COVID-19. The CDR3: CASSYKGRAGETQYF. In nucleotides, the CDR3 is TGTGCCAGCAGTTACAAGGGCAGGGCCGGAGAGACCCAGTACTTC.